The entry below gives a single T cell receptor beta chain sequence along with its context. The CDR3 runs 15 residues. Trimming removed 4 bases from V and 2 bases from J, with 12 bases in between. Germline-derived CDR1 and CDR2 are MNHEY and SVGEGT. In the authors' methods: Reference gene primer amplification gave estimated nucleated cell counts. Assay used: immunoSEQ multiplex PCR; TCRdb lists only in-frame clones, some missing. D and trimming come from the DNA, and the V and J calls and clone size come from that table. The sample has tens of thousands of clones, approximately 90% seen once; the top ten hold around 15%. The source of the sample is a study of blood T cell repertoires in COVID-19. On the study more broadly: Samples representing acute and convalescent COVID-19 were sourced from the United States, Italy and Spain. From T cells, B-cell-depleted T cells, or PBMCs came the material, which was cDNA or gDNA.

The specimen was peripheral blood. The receptor was isolated from a woman aged 60 to 75 with active COVID-19. J is TRBJ2-1 and V is TRBV6-2 or TRBV6-3, with a weak D call TRBD2 (5 bases). The CDR3 DNA reads TGTGCCAGCAGTTCACCAGGCGGGCCCTACAATGAGCAGTTCTTC. Its protein product is CASSSPGGPYNEQFF.